This TCR beta chain is drawn from a study of T-cell reconstitution after alpha-beta-depleted transplantation in children. It was with unique molecular identifiers that the TCRbeta library was prepared. TCRdb re-derived calls from the PCR reads in MiXCR, one entry per CDR3 protein. This sample yields about 590,000 distinct CDR3 sequences, of which roughly 13% are seen a single time; about 2% belongs to the top ten. From germline, CDR1 is MNHEY and CDR2 SMNVEV (reference sequence). Trimming took 3 bases from V and 5 from J; bases not matched to a gene: 6. The CDR3 totals 15 residues. This TCR came from a male patient younger than 18 who had a stem cell transplant for acute myeloid leukemia, so the T cells may come from the graft donor. The starting material was PBMCs, mostly from graft donor cells, obtained 360 days after TCRalphabeta/CD19-depleted stem cell transplant. V is TRBV27 and J is TRBJ2-5; 10 bases line up with TRBD1. CDR3 bases: TGTGCCAGCAGTTTCGGGACAGGGGAAGCGGAGACCCAGTACTTC. Amino acids: CASSFGTGEAETQYF.